Each of the 5 T cell receptor beta chains below was sequenced from the same sample in a study of blood T cell repertoires in COVID-19. Method: immunoSEQ multiplex PCR; TCRdb's copy keeps in-frame clones and lacks some. This sample has 200,000 or so clones, with more than 75% found just once. Sequenced: peripheral blood. These receptors originate from a person aged 65-85 years with COVID-19, enrolled during active disease.

This rearrangement joins TRBV6-5 to TRBJ1-1, with D perhaps matching TRBD1 (5 bases). Germline CDR1 and CDR2: MNHEY and SVGAGI. With 2 bases removed from V and 0 bases from J, the gap between germline ends came to 13 bases. The CDR3 has 16 amino acids. The CDR3 bases are TGTGCCAGCAGTTACGGCCGGGGACTCATGAACACTGAAGCTTTCTTT. It specifies CASSYGRGLMNTEAFF.

V gene TRBV9 combines with J gene TRBJ1-4, with D possibly TRBD1 on 6 matching bases. Trimming cost V 0 bases and J 2 bases, with 14 bases left between them. This CDR3 spans 17 amino acids. The germline CDR1 and CDR2 sequences are SGDLS and YYNGEE. This CDR3 reads CASSVAYGGRTNEKLFF. CDR3 sequence (DNA): TGTGCCAGCAGCGTAGCTTACGGGGGGCGCACTAATGAAAAACTGTTTTTT.

The V gene is TRBV6-5, the J gene TRBJ1-1; D perhaps matches TRBD1 (6 bases). Germline V gives CDR1 MNHEY, CDR2 SVGAGI. The CDR3 runs to 13 residues. The V end was cut by 7 bases, the J end by 2 bases, with 11 bases between. The CDR3 DNA reads TGTGCCAGCAACAGACAGGTTAACACTGAAGCTTTCTTT. This gives the protein CASNRQVNTEAFF.

The chain couples TRBV28 to TRBJ2-3, with 7 nucleotides matching TRBD2. The trim removed 7 bases at V and 2 bases at J, leaving 9 bases unmatched. The CDR3 has 15 residues. CDR1 and CDR2 from the germline V gene are MDHEN and SYDVKM. CDR3 sequence reads: CASIKGLFYTDTQYF. In DNA, the CDR3 is TGTGCCAGCATTAAGGGACTATTCTACACAGATACGCAGTATTTT.

The gene calls are TRBV9 and TRBJ2-7, with 9 bases identical to TRBD1. The germline V gene encodes CDR1 SGDLS and CDR2 YYNGEE. V lost 1 base to trimming and J lost 5 bases; unmatched junction nucleotides: 10. This CDR3 comprises 16 residues. The CDR3 here is CASSVTQGQGSDEQYF. CDR3 coding DNA: TGTGCCAGCAGCGTAACTCAGGGACAGGGTAGCGACGAGCAGTACTTC.